What follows is one T cell receptor (beta chain) and its context. Its antigen is not known. This record comes from a study of cytomegalovirus exposure and HLA in healthy donors. Trimming removed 6 bases at V and 5 bases at J, with 11 bases between. The CDR3 totals 13 residues. Germline values: CDR1 MNHNY, CDR2 SVGAGI (reference sequence). Study-wide results and limits: Researchers catalogued some 160 TCR beta chains as cytomegalovirus-associated.

Using immunoSEQ multiplex PCR, the repertoire was profiled, and TCRdb retains in-frame clones only, with some absent. The sample records 260,000 or so clones, more than 75% being singletons. Sample: PBMCs. The chain is built from TRBV6-6 and TRBJ2-1, with D possibly TRBD2 on 6 matching bases. The source of this sequence is a man younger than 35 in good health and CMV-seronegative. The CDR3, as DNA: TGTGCCAGCAGCCGCGGACTAAACAATGAGCAGTTCTTC. Translating gives CASSRGLNNEQFF.